This passage covers 32 T cell receptor beta chains from one sample sequenced in a study of T-cell memory formation after mild COVID-19. TCRdb independently ran MiXCR on the 5' RACE reads; one entry per CDR3 protein. The sample has roughly 180,000 distinct CDR3 sequences, around 10% seen once. Sequenced sample: PBMCs or a T cell subset sorted from them (not recorded which). These receptors were obtained from a man aged 18 to 30 who had mild COVID-19 (a few samples of this study predate the infection). Cell type and time point are not known.

The chain links TRBV5-1 to TRBJ1-3, with D possibly matching TRBD1 (5 bases). CDR3 length equals 16 residues. Trimming left V 4 bases short and J 0 bases short, with 14 bases between. Germline V gene sequence: CDR1 SGHRS, CDR2 YFSETQ. CDR3 residues: CASSRDQGSSGNTIYF. CDR3 in DNA: TGCGCCAGCAGCCGAGACCAGGGCTCCTCTGGAAACACCATATATTTT.

The V and J genes are TRBV4-3 and TRBJ2-3; no firm D call. Germline V gene data show CDR1 as LGHNA and CDR2 as YSLEER. V shed 0 bases and J shed 2 bases, with 12 bases lying between them. This CDR3 is built from 16 residues. CDR3 sequence (DNA): TGCGCCAGCAGCCAAGATTATCACTTAGACACAGATACGCAGTATTTT. This encodes CASSQDYHLDTDTQYF.

The rearrangement joins TRBV5-1 to TRBJ2-7, with 8 bases fitting TRBD1. Germline V gives CDR1 SGHRS, CDR2 YFSETQ. The V and J ends lost 0 bases and 7 bases, in that order; junction bases with no gene match: 9. This CDR3 has 15 residues. The DNA of the CDR3 is TGCGCCAGCAGCTTGGGACAGGGGATTTCTGAGGAGCAGTACTTC. This codes for CASSLGQGISEEQYF.

The chain has TRBV29-1 and TRBJ2-1; 10 positions agree with TRBD2. This CDR3 is 13 amino acids long. Germline CDR1 reads SQVTM; CDR2 reads ANQGSEA. Unmatched junction bases numbered 6, after V lost 6 bases and J lost 7 bases. The CDR3 DNA is TGCAGCGTGGGACTAGCGCGGATTAATGAGCAGTTCTTC. Its translation: CSVGLARINEQFF.

J is TRBJ1-5 and V is TRBV12-5; D remains unclear. This CDR3 is built from 12 residues. CDR1 and CDR2 (germline): LGHNT, FRNRAP. V lost 6 bases and J lost 5, with 8 bases in between. The CDR3 nucleotides are TGTGCTAGTGGGCCCGTGGATCAGCCCCAGCATTTT. Protein product: CASGPVDQPQHF.

There are a few counts of this clonotype. This CDR3 reads CSGFRGNTGELFF. The CDR3 bases are TGCAGCGGTTTTCGAGGAAACACCGGGGAGCTGTTTTTT. The genes are TRBV29-1 and TRBJ2-2; D remains unclear. Germline V CDR1 and CDR2: SQVTM, ANQGSEA. The V and J ends lost 7 bases and 2 bases respectively, with 11 bases between them. The CDR3 is made up of 13 amino acids.

This clonotype turned up a few times. The V gene is TRBV21-1, the J gene TRBJ2-5. TRBV21-1 is classified as a pseudogene. CDR3 length: 14 amino acids. CDR3 in amino acids: CASSKVPHQETQYF. In nucleotides, the CDR3 is TGTGCCAGCAGCAAAGTACCCCATCAAGAGACCCAGTACTTC.

The table lists this clonotype with a few counts. The chain has TRBV7-9 and TRBJ1-6; D uncertain. This CDR3 region has 16 residues. Germline V gene data show CDR1 as SEHNR and CDR2 as FQNEAQ (reference sequence). Trimming cost V 3 bases and J 5 bases, with 14 bases left between them. The CDR3 is CASSFYRDLNNSPLHF. The CDR3 DNA follows: TGTGCCAGCAGCTTTTACCGGGATCTCAATAATTCACCCCTCCACTTT.

The V and J genes are TRBV5-1 and TRBJ2-5, with 14 bases that match TRBD2. CDR3 length: 15 residues. With V trimmed by 4 bases and J by 7 bases, 6 bases remained unmatched. Looked up from germline, CDR1 is SGHRS and CDR2 is YFSETQ. The chain's CDR3 is CASSSGTSGGGTQYF. The CDR3 coding sequence is TGCGCCAGCAGCAGTGGGACTAGCGGGGGAGGGACCCAGTACTTC.

This sequence joins TRBV7-3 and TRBJ2-2, with D possibly being TRBD2 (6 bases). V was cut by 6 bases and J by 5 bases, with 19 bases left in between. There are 16 residues in the CDR3. Germline V gene sequence: CDR1 SGHTA, CDR2 FQGTGA. CDR3 protein: CASSPTTGAGTGELFF. In nucleotides, the CDR3 is TGTGCCAGCAGTCCCACGACTGGTGCGGGGACCGGGGAGCTGTTTTTT.

This clonotype was recorded a few times. The V call is TRBV20-1, the J call TRBJ2-3; possibly TRBD1 for D (6 bases). CDR1 and CDR2 from the germline V gene are DFQATT and SNEGSKA (reference sequence). V lost 6 bases and J lost 4, with 17 bases in between. CDR3 length equals 14 residues. In DNA form, the CDR3 reads TGCAGTGCCGAAGACAGGAAGAGAGCAGATACGCAGTATTTT. Protein sequence: CSAEDRKRADTQYF.

The V gene is TRBV20-1, the J gene TRBJ2-7; D not resolved. In germline, CDR1 is DFQATT, CDR2 SNEGSKA (reference sequence). The CDR3 is 14 amino acids. V was cut by 1 base and J by 0 bases, with 10 bases left in between. The CDR3 DNA is TGCAGTGCTAGAGGTCACTCTAGCTCCTACGAGCAGTACGTC. This gives the protein CSARGHSSSYEQYV.

This clonotype was counted between two and nine times. J is TRBJ2-3 and V is TRBV5-5; TRBD2 aligns across 8 bases. V gave up 1 base and J gave up 3 bases; unmatched junction bases: 4. Germline V gene lookup returns CDR1 SGHKS and CDR2 YYEKEE (reference sequence). The length of the CDR3 is 15 residues. The CDR3 coding sequence is TGTGCCAGCAGCTTGTCACTAGCGGAAACAGATACGCAGTATTTT. Translated, it gives CASSLSLAETDTQYF.

This clonotype was detected a few times. This sequence joins TRBV5-4 and TRBJ2-7; D perhaps matches TRBD1 (6 bases). This CDR3 is 15 amino acids long. The ends were cut back, 4 bases at V and 1 base at J, with 15 bases in the middle. Germline values: CDR1 SGHNT, CDR2 YYREEE (reference sequence). For the CDR3, the DNA is TGTGCCAGCAGCCGTCGGACAGTTCAGTCCTACGAGCAGTACTTC. It encodes CASSRRTVQSYEQYF.

A few counts support this clonotype. This chain joins TRBV29-1 and TRBJ1-1; the D is unclear. Germline CDR1 SQVTM, CDR2 ANQGSEA. Trimming took 0 bases from V and 5 from J, leaving 7 bases between them. This CDR3 has 12 amino acids. CDR3 DNA: TGCAGCGTTGAAGACCGGAGGACTGAAGCTTTCTTT. Residues: CSVEDRRTEAFF.

Only a few counts were recorded for this clonotype. This chain uses TRBV18 with TRBJ2-7; TRBD2 is a possible D gene (5 bases). This CDR3 region has 16 residues. Germline V gene sequence: CDR1 KGHSH, CDR2 LQKENI. V was shortened by 0 bases and J by 2 bases, with 14 bases between the two germline ends. CDR3 DNA: TGTGCCAGCTCACCACCCTCGGTCGGGGTGGCCTACGAGCAGTACTTC. This encodes CASSPPSVGVAYEQYF. The whole variable domain, filled in from reference TRBV18 and TRBJ2-7, reads NAGVMQNPRHLVRRRGQEARLRCSPMKGHSHVYWYRQLPEEGLKFMVYLQKENIIDESGMPKERFSAEFPKEGPSILRIQQVVRGDSAAYFCASSPPSVGVAYEQYFGPGTRLTVT.

This chain links TRBV7-9 with TRBJ2-5; the D is unclear. Trimming shortened V by 1 base and J by 1 base, and 13 bases separated the two germline ends. Germline CDR1 SEHNR, CDR2 FQNEAQ (reference sequence). CDR3 length: 16 amino acids. The CDR3 sequence is CASSLGASGVQETQYF. The DNA for the CDR3 is TGTGCCAGCAGCTTAGGGGCCAGTGGGGTCCAAGAGACCCAGTACTTC.

This clonotype has more than one count but fewer than ten. The chain carries TRBV6-2 or TRBV6-3 and TRBJ2-7; D perhaps matches TRBD2 (5 bases). Trimming cost V 3 bases and J 12 bases, with 21 bases left between them. The CDR3 has 14 residues. CDR1 is MNHEY and CDR2 is SVGEGT in the germline V gene. The CDR3: CASSYRADSKIWYV. In DNA, the CDR3 is TGTGCCAGCAGTTATCGTGCGGACTCCAAGATTTGGTACGTC.

The chain has TRBV28 and TRBJ2-7, with D perhaps matching TRBD1 or TRBD2 (5 bases each). V lost 8 bases and J lost 2, with 10 bases in between. CDR3 length: 12 residues. Germline V CDR1 and CDR2: MDHEN, SYDVKM. The CDR3 here is CASQGRAYEQYV. The CDR3 coding sequence is TGTGCCAGCCAGGGACGGGCCTACGAGCAGTACGTC.

This clonotype was found many times. This rearrangement joins TRBV25-1 to TRBJ2-7, with no clear D. CDR3 size: 14 residues. V lost 5 bases and J lost 3, with 14 bases in between. Germline loops: CDR1 MGHDK, CDR2 SYGVNS. CDR3 nucleotide sequence: TGTGCCAGCAGTCCACAAACTCCGCACTACGAGCAGTACTTC. Residues: CASSPQTPHYEQYF.

This clonotype was found a few times. This chain links TRBV6-4 with TRBJ2-3; TRBD1 might be the D (5 bases). The V and J ends lost 0 bases and 4 bases respectively, with 11 bases between them. CDR3 size: 15 residues. Germline V CDR1 and CDR2: MRHNA, SNTAGT. CDR3 sequence reads: CASSDSIRGPDTQYF. As DNA, the CDR3 is TGTGCCAGCAGTGACTCGATTAGGGGTCCAGATACGCAGTATTTT.

This clonotype was counted between two and nine times. The chain employs TRBV12-3 or TRBV12-4 and TRBJ1-6; D not resolved. V gave up 1 base and J gave up 0 bases, with 4 bases separating them. The CDR3 has 15 residues. CDR3 in DNA: TGTGCCAGCAGTTTAGAACTCTCCTATAATTCACCCCTCCACTTT. Its protein product is CASSLELSYNSPLHF.

This chain joins TRBV6-5 and TRBJ2-2; 9 nucleotides agree with TRBD2. Trimming removed 6 bases from V and 8 bases from J; junction bases left unmatched: 10. The germline V gene encodes CDR1 MNHEY and CDR2 SVGAGI. The CDR3 sequence is 15 residues long. CDR3 loop: CASSPRAGGPGELFF. CDR3 DNA: TGTGCCAGCAGCCCGAGGGCGGGGGGGCCTGGGGAGCTGTTTTTT.

The chain couples TRBV4-1 to TRBJ1-4; 8 bases agree with TRBD1. Germline-derived CDR1 and CDR2 are MGHRA and YSYEKL. Losses at the gene ends were 4 bases for V and 8 bases for J; bases not matched to a gene: 9. There are 15 residues in the CDR3. The chain's CDR3 is CASSLSGQGLEKLFF. As DNA, the CDR3 is TGCGCCAGCAGCCTCAGCGGACAGGGTCTCGAAAAACTGTTTTTT.

This clonotype has at least ten counts. This chain uses TRBV7-8 with TRBJ1-4, with TRBD1 matching over 9 bases. The CDR3 is made up of 14 amino acids. V shed 5 bases and J 7 bases; nucleotides not matched to a gene: 5. The germline V gene has CDR1 SGHVS and CDR2 FQNEAQ. In DNA, the CDR3 is TGTGCCAGCAGCCACCGGGACAGGGCTGAAAAACTGTTTTTT. Amino acid sequence: CASSHRDRAEKLFF.

This clonotype was detected only a few times. The chain employs TRBV20-1 and TRBJ1-3, with D perhaps TRBD1 (6 bases). V was clipped by 4 bases and J by 1 base, with 11 bases between them. Per the germline V gene, CDR1 is DFQATT and CDR2 is SNEGSKA (reference sequence). The CDR3 extends over 14 amino acids. The chain's CDR3 is CSATSGASGNTIYF. The CDR3 nucleotides are TGCAGTGCTACTTCAGGGGCGTCTGGAAACACCATATATTTT.

This clonotype was recorded many times. This chain uses TRBV29-1 with TRBJ2-5, with 10 nucleotides matching TRBD2. Germline V lookup: CDR1 SQVTM, CDR2 ANQGSEA. V shed 3 bases, J shed 5 bases, and the junction held 12 bases outside the gene matches. This CDR3 region has 16 residues. Written as DNA, the CDR3 is TGCAGCGTTGACGTGGAGCGGGGGGGCCTTGATGAGACCCAGTACTTC. Its protein is CSVDVERGGLDETQYF.

This clonotype showed up just a few times. This CDR3 is CSARDIEGTETQYF. DNA of the CDR3: TGCAGTGCTAGAGACATCGAGGGGACGGAGACCCAGTACTTC. The V call is TRBV20-1, the J call TRBJ2-5; tentatively, D is TRBD1 or TRBD2 (5 bases each). V gave up 0 bases and J gave up 5 bases, with 13 bases separating them. Germline V lookup: CDR1 DFQATT, CDR2 SNEGSKA (reference sequence). CDR3 size: 14 residues.

The chain joins TRBV28 to TRBJ2-1; a possible D gene is TRBD2 (5 bases). Germline loops: CDR1 MDHEN, CDR2 SYDVKM. V shed 4 bases and J shed 12 bases, with 13 bases lying between them. The CDR3 runs 12 residues. CDR3 nucleotide sequence: TGTGCCAGCAGTTCGGCTAGCTACTGGCAGTTCTTC. This sequence encodes CASSSASYWQFF. Full variable domain (rest looked up from reference TRBV28 and TRBJ2-1): DVKVTQSSRYLVKRTGEKVFLECVQDMDHENMFWYRQDPGLGLRLIYFSYDVKMKEKGDIPEGYSVSREKKERFSLILESASTNQTSMYLCASSSASYWQFFGPGTRLTVL.

The rearrangement links TRBV12-3 or TRBV12-4 to TRBJ1-2; D not certain. The CDR3 has 14 amino acids. V gave up 1 base and J gave up 3 bases, with 9 bases separating them. In DNA, the CDR3 is TGTGCCAGCAGTTTAGTCGGGGTGGACTATGGCTACACCTTC. Its protein is CASSLVGVDYGYTF.

This clonotype has just a few counts. J is TRBJ2-1 and V is TRBV5-1, with D maybe TRBD1 (5 bases). V lost 4 bases, J lost 6 bases, and 8 bases lay in between. Germline V gene data show CDR1 as SGHRS and CDR2 as YFSETQ. The CDR3 has 12 amino acids. In DNA, the CDR3 is TGCGCCAGCAGCGCCGACAGCAATGAGCAGTTCTTC. Translated, it gives CASSADSNEQFF.

This clonotype was counted a few times. The chain carries TRBV5-4 and TRBJ2-3; 10 positions agree with TRBD2. The CDR3 extends over 19 amino acids. In germline, CDR1 is SGHNT, CDR2 YYREEE (reference sequence). V lost 0 bases and J lost 0; bases outside the gene matches: 10. CDR3 DNA sequence: TGTGCCAGCAGCTTGGGTTGGGCTAGCGGGGGCCCTAGCACAGATACGCAGTATTTT. It codes for CASSLGWASGGPSTDTQYF. Variable domain in full (rest from reference TRBV5-4 and TRBJ2-3): ETGVTQSPTHLIKTRGQQVTLRCSSQSGHNTVSWYQQALGQGPQFIFQYYREEENGRGNFPPRFSGLQFPNYSSELNVNALELDDSALYLCASSLGWASGGPSTDTQYFGPGTRLTVL.